One sample yielded the 24 T cell receptor beta chains listed below, sequenced in a study of T cell responses to AZD1222 COVID-19 vaccine. Assay: immunoSEQ multiplex PCR; the TCRdb copy retains only in-frame clones and omits some. The sample has about 120,000 clones; approximately 92% are singletons. Sequenced here: peripheral blood, sampled on day 0 of AZD1222 vaccination. The receptors originated from an adult in good health.

CDR3 in DNA: TGTGCCAGCAGCTGGCGGGACAGGAACACTGAAGCTTTCTTT. It specifies CASSWRDRNTEAFF. The chain couples TRBV7-9 to TRBJ1-1; 7 positions agree with TRBD1. The CDR3 contains 14 residues. V lost 4 bases, J lost 1 base, and 3 bases stayed unmatched. Germline V gene lookup returns CDR1 SEHNR and CDR2 FQNEAQ (reference sequence).

The chain joins TRBV6-2 or TRBV6-3 to TRBJ2-2; no clear D gene. V lost 2 bases and J 4 bases, leaving 8 bases between the germline ends. The CDR3 loop spans 14 amino acids. CDR1 and CDR2 (germline): MNHEY, SVGEGT. The CDR3 here is CASSYLSGTGELFF. CDR3 nucleotide sequence: TGTGCCAGCAGTTACCTTTCAGGCACCGGGGAGCTGTTTTTT.

This rearrangement joins TRBV15 to TRBJ1-1, with unresolved D. The V end lost 3 bases, the J end lost 1 base, and 24 bases lay between the germline ends. The CDR3 extends over 19 amino acids. CDR1 and CDR2 (germline): LNHNV, YYDKDF (reference sequence). The CDR3 loop reads CATSSRPRPLQYRNTEAFF. The CDR3 coding sequence is TGTGCCACCAGCAGTCGTCCGAGACCTTTACAATACAGGAACACTGAAGCTTTCTTT.

This clone occurred once. The chain employs TRBV7-2 and TRBJ2-7; 10 bases are shared with TRBD1. The CDR3 contains 14 residues. The ends lost 2 bases at V and 6 bases at J; junction bases unmatched: 4. Looked up from germline, CDR1 is SGHTA and CDR2 is FQGNSA. The CDR3 protein is CASSLLGQGFEQYF. Here the CDR3 DNA reads TGTGCCAGCAGCTTATTGGGACAGGGGTTCGAGCAGTACTTC.

V gene TRBV2 combines with J gene TRBJ1-1; unclear D gene. The CDR3 runs 13 residues. Germline values: CDR1 SNHLY, CDR2 FYNNEI. With 11 bases removed from V and 0 bases from J, the gap between germline ends came to 13 bases. The CDR3 DNA reads TGTGCCGCATCCCAGAATCTGAACACTGAAGCTTTCTTT. Residues: CAASQNLNTEAFF.

J is TRBJ1-1 and V is TRBV15; a weak D match, TRBD1 (6 bases). The V and J ends lost 2 bases and 2 bases respectively, with 12 bases between them. CDR1 and CDR2 from the germline V gene are LNHNV and YYDKDF (reference sequence). The CDR3 covers 15 residues. CDR3: CATSRSTGPNTEAFF. The CDR3 DNA reads as TGTGCCACCAGCAGAAGTACAGGGCCTAACACTGAAGCTTTCTTT.

This chain links TRBV6-6 with TRBJ1-1, with a tentative D call TRBD1 (5 bases). Germline V gene data show CDR1 as MNHNY and CDR2 as SVGAGI (reference sequence). The ends were cut back, 5 bases at V and 5 bases at J, with 24 bases in the middle. CDR3 length: 17 amino acids. The CDR3 DNA reads TGTGCCAGCAGTCCGCCCGGGACGGCCTCCTTGGGGACTGAAGCTTTCTTT. Translated: CASSPPGTASLGTEAFF.

The CDR3 loop reads CASSDMEGTPNTEAFF. CDR3 DNA sequence: TGTGCCAGCAGCGACATGGAGGGAACACCCAACACTGAAGCTTTCTTT. The chain recombines TRBV9 with TRBJ1-1; D unclear. Germline V lookup: CDR1 SGDLS, CDR2 YYNGEE. The V gene lost 3 bases and the J gene lost 2 bases, with 17 bases spanning the gap. The CDR3 loop spans 16 amino acids.

The chain has TRBV5-1 and TRBJ1-4; D remains unclear. Germline V CDR1 and CDR2: SGHRS, YFSETQ. V dropped 0 bases and J dropped 3 bases, with 9 bases sitting between them. The CDR3 covers 15 residues. DNA of the CDR3: TGCGCCAGCAGCTTGGAAATGATTCCTAATGAAAAACTGTTTTTT. It is translated as CASSLEMIPNEKLFF.

This clone was detected only a few times. This chain connects TRBV9 to TRBJ2-7, with D perhaps matching TRBD2 (5 bases). Looked up from germline, CDR1 is SGDLS and CDR2 is YYNGEE. Trimming removed 4 bases from V and 2 bases from J, with 13 bases in between. The CDR3 loop spans 14 amino acids. CDR3 DNA sequence: TGTGCCAGCAGCCCGAGGGCATCGACCTACGAGCAGTACTTC. As protein: CASSPRASTYEQYF.

The chain carries TRBV6-5 and TRBJ2-1, with D perhaps TRBD1 (6 bases). The germline V gene has CDR1 MNHEY and CDR2 SVGAGI. This CDR3 has 15 residues. Trimming took 6 bases from V and 3 from J, leaving 15 bases between them. As DNA, the CDR3 is TGTGCCAGCAGGACTCAAAGGGGGAGCTACAATGAGCAGTTCTTC. It encodes CASRTQRGSYNEQFF.

The V call is TRBV4-3, the J call TRBJ1-2; D ambiguous. The CDR3 is 12 amino acids. The germline V gene has CDR1 LGHNA and CDR2 YSLEER. V lost 0 bases and J lost 8, with 7 bases in between. CDR3 loop: CASSQEGGGYTF. CDR3 in DNA: TGCGCCAGCAGCCAAGAAGGCGGCGGCTACACCTTC.

The rearrangement joins TRBV24-1 to TRBJ2-1; D is undetermined. CDR3 length equals 19 residues. Trimming took 4 bases from V and 4 from J, leaving 25 bases between them. Germline assignment: CDR1 KGHDR and CDR2 SFDVKD. CDR3 protein: CATSEYAQARQKKYNEQFF. CDR3 bases: TGTGCCACCAGTGAATACGCGCAGGCTCGCCAGAAGAAATACAATGAGCAGTTCTTC.

The chain employs TRBV19 and TRBJ1-1; the D gene is possibly TRBD1 (6 bases). Germline V CDR1 and CDR2: LNHDA, SQIVND (reference sequence). The CDR3 spans 14 residues. Trimming cost V 4 bases and J 5 bases, with 14 bases left between them. The CDR3 protein is CASSKPGTRTEAFF. The CDR3 DNA reads TGTGCCAGTAGTAAACCCGGGACAAGGACTGAAGCTTTCTTT.

This rearrangement joins TRBV18 to TRBJ2-7, with D possibly matching TRBD2 (5 bases). The CDR3 loop spans 12 amino acids. Germline values: CDR1 KGHSH, CDR2 LQKENI. Trimming took off 3 bases at V and 4 bases at J, with 7 bases between the two ends. CDR3 nucleotides: TGTGCCAGCTCACCGCGAGGGTACGAGCAGTACTTC. Encoded protein: CASSPRGYEQYF. Combining the CDR3 with reference TRBV18 and TRBJ2-7 gives the whole variable domain NAGVMQNPRHLVRRRGQEARLRCSPMKGHSHVYWYRQLPEEGLKFMVYLQKENIIDESGMPKERFSAEFPKEGPSILRIQQVVRGDSAAYFCASSPRGYEQYFGPGTRLTVT.

This chain connects TRBV19 to TRBJ1-2; tentatively, D is TRBD1 (5 bases). V lost 1 base, J lost 8 bases, and 17 bases lay in between. This CDR3 is built from 15 residues. Germline values: CDR1 LNHDA, CDR2 SQIVND (reference sequence). CDR3 protein: CASSIVNGGARGYTF. CDR3 DNA sequence: TGTGCCAGTAGTATAGTGAACGGGGGAGCGCGGGGCTACACCTTC.

The chain joins TRBV12-3 or TRBV12-4 to TRBJ2-1, with D uncertain. V lost 2 bases to trimming and J lost 9 bases, with 11 bases between them. The CDR3 length is 13 residues. The CDR3 here is CASSLTFSSEQFF. In DNA, the CDR3 is TGTGCCAGCAGTTTAACGTTTTCGAGTGAGCAGTTCTTC.

The rearrangement joins TRBV27 to TRBJ1-2, with 10 bases identical to TRBD1. CDR3 length equals 16 residues. V lost 5 bases to trimming and J lost 3 bases; unmatched junction nucleotides: 9. The germline CDR1 and CDR2 sequences are MNHEY and SMNVEV (reference sequence). The CDR3 loop is CASSPTGQGKYYGYTF. CDR3 nucleotides: TGTGCCAGCAGTCCTACGGGACAGGGGAAATACTATGGCTACACCTTC.

The chain links TRBV6-2 or TRBV6-3 to TRBJ1-6; D remains unclear. Germline CDR1 is MNHEY and CDR2 is SVGEGT. The CDR3 length is 18 residues. V lost 0 bases and J lost 0, with 12 bases in between. For the CDR3, the DNA is TGTGCCAGCAGTTACTCGAATGGAGTAAGCTCCTATAATTCACCCCTCCACTTT. This translates into CASSYSNGVSSYNSPLHF.

The chain is built from TRBV6-2 or TRBV6-3 and TRBJ2-5; possibly TRBD2 for D (7 bases). The CDR3 is made up of 15 amino acids. V gave up 1 base and J gave up 4 bases, with 13 bases separating them. Germline values: CDR1 MNHEY, CDR2 SVGEGT. CDR3 region: CASSYLGGRRETQYF. CDR3 sequence (DNA): TGTGCCAGCAGTTACTTGGGGGGGCGTCGAGAGACCCAGTACTTC.

The genes are TRBV7-2 and TRBJ1-6; 8 bases fit TRBD1. J was trimmed by 8 bases and V by 4 bases; bases with no gene match: 7. Per the germline V gene, CDR1 is SGHTA and CDR2 is FQGNSA. The CDR3 consists of 15 residues. In nucleotides, the CDR3 is TGTGCCAGCAGCTGGACAGGGATGGGTGATTCACCCCTCCACTTT. Its translation: CASSWTGMGDSPLHF.

This chain uses TRBV10-3 with TRBJ1-2; tentatively, D is TRBD1 (5 bases). Germline CDR1 reads ENHRY; CDR2 reads SYGVKD. CDR3 length: 12 residues. V was clipped by 4 bases and J by 8 bases, with 11 bases between them. The CDR3 DNA sequence: TGTGCCATCAGTGTTACGGGGCGAGGCTACACCTTC. It translates to CAISVTGRGYTF.

The gene calls are TRBV4-3 and TRBJ1-2, with a tentative D call TRBD1 (5 bases). Per germline, CDR1 LGHNA and CDR2 YSLEER. The CDR3 has 13 amino acids. V was pared by 3 bases and J by 3 bases, with 8 bases between. The CDR3 sequence is CASSHKTDYGYTF. DNA of the CDR3: TGCGCCAGCAGCCATAAGACAGACTATGGCTACACCTTC.

CDR3 sequence reads: CASSRGAVSYNEQFF. CDR3 in DNA: TGTGCCAGCAGCCGGGGGGCCGTCTCCTACAATGAGCAGTTCTTC. This chain joins TRBV7-2 and TRBJ2-1; weak D call: TRBD2 (7 bases). V lost 5 bases and J lost 0, with 11 bases in between. The germline V gene has CDR1 SGHTA and CDR2 FQGNSA. The CDR3 is made up of 15 amino acids.